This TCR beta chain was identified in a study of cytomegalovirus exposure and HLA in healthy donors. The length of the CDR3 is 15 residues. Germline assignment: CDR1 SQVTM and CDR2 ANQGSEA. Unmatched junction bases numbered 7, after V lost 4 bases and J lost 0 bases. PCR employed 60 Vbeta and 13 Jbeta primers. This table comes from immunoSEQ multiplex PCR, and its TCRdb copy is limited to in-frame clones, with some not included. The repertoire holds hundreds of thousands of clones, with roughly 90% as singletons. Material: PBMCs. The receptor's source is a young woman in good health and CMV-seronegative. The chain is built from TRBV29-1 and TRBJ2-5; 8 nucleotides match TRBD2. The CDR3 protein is CSVVGIAGNQETQYF. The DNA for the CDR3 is TGCAGCGTTGTTGGAATAGCGGGGAACCAAGAGACCCAGTACTTC.